Sequencing of this T cell receptor beta chain was carried out in a study of blood T cell repertoires in COVID-19. Study-wide context: Acute-phase and convalescent COVID-19 samples originated in the United States, Italy and Spain.

Cohorts were determined from participant-reported clinical history. Before being deemed recovered, Cohort 3 donors had two negative PCRs, clearance, or symptom resolution. The CDR3 runs 17 residues. Germline V gene sequence: CDR1 LNHDA, CDR2 SQIVND (reference sequence). V lost 1 base to trimming and J lost 2 bases; unmatched junction nucleotides: 8. Produced via immunoSEQ multiplex PCR; TCRdb's table is partial and in-frame only. There are 200,000 or so clones in the sample; approximately 83% occur only once, and around 7.5% lies in the top ten. The receptor's source is a man between 40 and 49 years old who had recovered from COVID-19. The sequencing input was PBMCs or T cells enriched from blood (not recorded which). The chain links TRBV19 to TRBJ1-5; 7 nucleotides match TRBD1. The CDR3 DNA is TGTGCCAGTAGTATAGGACAGGGATACGTGGGCAATCAGCCCCAGCATTTT. It translates to CASSIGQGYVGNQPQHF.